These 18 T cell receptor beta chains share one sample of origin, sequenced in a study of T-cell memory formation after mild COVID-19. From the 5' RACE reads, TCRdb called clonotypes with MiXCR, one entry per CDR3 protein. The table shows about 340,000 distinct CDR3 sequences, with over 10% occurring only once. Source material: PBMCs or a T cell subset sorted from them (not recorded which). The receptors originated from a man aged 18 to 29 who had mild COVID-19 (a few samples of this study predate the infection). Cell type and time point are not known.

A few counts support this clonotype. This chain links TRBV6-2 or TRBV6-3 with TRBJ2-2, with D uncertain. The germline gives CDR1 MNHEY, CDR2 SVGEGT. The germline V and J ends were trimmed by 8 bases and 6 bases, with 7 bases remaining between them. The CDR3 has 11 amino acids. The CDR3 nucleotides read TGTGCCAGCCTTACGTCCGGGGAGCTGTTTTTT. Its protein product is CASLTSGELFF.

This chain links TRBV6-2 or TRBV6-3 with TRBJ1-5, with D unclear. Trimming took 4 bases from V and 1 from J, leaving 8 bases between them. The CDR3 sequence is 14 residues long. The germline V gene has CDR1 MNHEY and CDR2 SVGEGT. CDR3: CASSFRRSNQPQHF. The CDR3 DNA reads TGTGCCAGCAGTTTTAGGCGAAGCAATCAGCCCCAGCATTTT.

This clonotype was observed at least ten times. The chain combines TRBV29-1 with TRBJ2-2, with 8 bases fitting TRBD2. Germline V lookup: CDR1 SQVTM, CDR2 ANQGSEA. This CDR3 region has 16 residues. The junction had 10 bases not matched to a gene; V was cut back by 1 base and J by 6 bases. The CDR3 is CSVEVLGGGYAGELFF. The CDR3 DNA reads TGCAGCGTTGAAGTGTTAGGCGGGGGGTACGCCGGGGAGCTGTTTTTT.

This clonotype showed up just a few times. This chain's CDR3 is CSARLGGMNTEAFF. In DNA form, the CDR3 reads TGCAGTGCTAGGTTAGGTGGAATGAACACTGAAGCTTTCTTT. The V gene is TRBV20-1, the J gene TRBJ1-1; no reliable D call. Germline values: CDR1 DFQATT, CDR2 SNEGSKA (reference sequence). The V end was cut by 3 bases, the J end by 0 bases, with 11 bases between. The CDR3 covers 14 residues.

The chain uses TRBV7-9 and TRBJ1-4, with a tentative D call TRBD1 (5 bases). The CDR3 runs to 12 residues. Trimming took 7 bases from V and 12 from J, leaving 15 bases between them. Looked up from germline, CDR1 is SEHNR and CDR2 is FQNEAQ (reference sequence). CDR3 in amino acids: CASTRDAEELFF. CDR3 coding DNA: TGTGCCAGCACCCGGGACGCCGAGGAACTGTTTTTT.

The gene calls are TRBV15 and TRBJ2-3, with D possibly being TRBD1 (6 bases). The CDR3 is 18 amino acids. Germline V gene lookup returns CDR1 LNHNV and CDR2 YYDKDF (reference sequence). The germline V and J ends were trimmed by 0 bases and 3 bases, with 19 bases remaining between them. CDR3 loop: CATSRDGVNRVGTDTQYF. The DNA for the CDR3 is TGTGCCACCAGCAGAGATGGGGTGAACAGGGTGGGTACAGATACGCAGTATTTT.

This clonotype was picked up many times. This sequence joins TRBV12-3 or TRBV12-4 and TRBJ1-2; D is unresolved. The CDR3 runs 13 residues. V gave up 5 bases and J gave up 4 bases, with 11 bases separating them. In DNA, the CDR3 is TGTGCCAGCAGTCCCGTCTCTAGCTATGGCTACACCTTC. This translates into CASSPVSSYGYTF.

The sample holds a few counts of this clonotype. The J gene is TRBJ2-4, the V gene TRBV9; D not resolved. Germline values: CDR1 SGDLS, CDR2 YYNGEE. V was cut by 0 bases and J by 6 bases, with 7 bases left in between. The CDR3 runs to 13 residues. This CDR3 reads CASSVGGRNIQYF. For the CDR3, the DNA is TGTGCCAGCAGCGTAGGTGGGCGAAACATTCAGTACTTC.

This clonotype appeared a few times. The chain couples TRBV7-6 to TRBJ2-6; D is perhaps TRBD1 (6 bases). Germline CDR1 reads SGHVS; CDR2 reads FNYEAQ. This CDR3 region has 17 residues. Between the trimmed V and J ends, which lost 2 bases and 2 bases, there was a span of 13 bases. The CDR3 DNA reads TGTGCCAGCAGCTTATGGGACAACCAGGCTGGGGCCAACGTCCTGACTTTC. Amino acid sequence: CASSLWDNQAGANVLTF.

V is TRBV6-5 and J is TRBJ1-6; 8 bases fit TRBD1. The J segment lost 6 bases and the V segment lost 6 bases, leaving 7 bases of the junction unmatched. This CDR3 region has 15 residues. Germline CDR1 reads MNHEY; CDR2 reads SVGAGI. As DNA, the CDR3 is TGTGCCAGCAGGCGTCAGGGGGCAGCTAATTCACCCCTCCACTTT. Protein product: CASRRQGAANSPLHF.

The chain is built from TRBV7-2 and TRBJ2-7, with TRBD1 matching 10 bases. The CDR3 is 17 amino acids. The trim removed 2 bases at V and 6 bases at J, leaving 13 bases unmatched. Germline V CDR1 and CDR2: SGHTA, FQGNSA. CDR3 in amino acids: CASSLFRPGQGIGEQYF. The CDR3 bases are TGTGCCAGCAGCTTATTTCGCCCGGGACAGGGGATCGGCGAGCAGTACTTC.

This clonotype has more than one count but fewer than ten. The chain uses TRBV4-3 and TRBJ2-4, with 10 positions matching TRBD2. Per the germline V gene, CDR1 is LGHNA and CDR2 is YSLEER. With 0 bases clipped from V and 15 bases from J, the junction kept 14 bases outside the gene matches. This CDR3 has 16 amino acids. This chain's CDR3 is CASSQDLGSSGGLGYF. As DNA, the CDR3 is TGCGCCAGCAGCCAAGATCTAGGGTCTAGCGGGGGCCTGGGGTACTTC.

This clonotype came up many times. The chain links TRBV20-1 to TRBJ1-5; D possibly corresponds to TRBD1 (5 bases). Trimming stripped 5 bases from V and 7 bases from J, with 15 bases between. Germline V gene sequence: CDR1 DFQATT, CDR2 SNEGSKA (reference sequence). This CDR3 contains 13 residues. For the CDR3, the DNA is TGCAGTGCTGGGGCGGGGGGAGCCCAGCCCCAGCATTTT. Translation: CSAGAGGAQPQHF.

This clonotype turned up a few times. V is TRBV7-9 and J is TRBJ2-7; TRBD1 or TRBD2 may be the D gene (5 bases each). There are 18 residues in the CDR3. Trimming removed 1 base from V and 3 bases from J, with 22 bases in between. The germline gives CDR1 SEHNR, CDR2 FQNEAQ (reference sequence). In nucleotides, the CDR3 is TGTGCCAGCAGCTTAGAGACAGCCCTACGTCGGGGTCGCTACGAGCAGTACGTC. Protein sequence: CASSLETALRRGRYEQYV.

The V gene is TRBV7-8, the J gene TRBJ1-1, with a tentative D call TRBD1 (5 bases). V was pared by 5 bases and J by 9 bases, with 19 bases between. CDR3 length equals 14 residues. Germline V gene lookup returns CDR1 SGHVS and CDR2 FQNEAQ. The CDR3 is CASSPGTGGWKAFF. The CDR3 DNA reads as TGTGCCAGCAGCCCCGGGACCGGGGGGTGGAAAGCTTTCTTT. Looking up the rest from reference TRBV7-8 and TRBJ1-1 gives the full variable domain: GAGVSQSPRYKVAKRGQDVALRCDPISGHVSLFWYQQALGQGPEFLTYFQNEAQLDKSGLPSDRFFAERPEGSVSTLKIQRTQQEDSAVYLCASSPGTGGWKAFFGQGTRLTVV.

The chain joins TRBV4-3 to TRBJ2-5, with 10 bases matching TRBD2. Trimming cost V 0 bases and J 4 bases; bases outside gene matches: 8. In germline, CDR1 is LGHNA, CDR2 YSLEER. The CDR3 is 17 amino acids. The CDR3, as DNA: TGCGCCAGCAGCCAAGATTGGGAAGCGGGGGGGCCAGAGACCCAGTACTTC. Translated: CASSQDWEAGGPETQYF.

The chain carries TRBV4-1 and TRBJ2-7, with 8 bases matching TRBD2. Trimming cost V 4 bases and J 1 base; bases outside gene matches: 3. The CDR3 runs 14 residues. The germline CDR1 and CDR2 sequences are MGHRA and YSYEKL. CDR3 loop: CASSPRGESYEQYF. CDR3 in DNA: TGCGCCAGCAGCCCGCGGGGGGAGTCCTACGAGCAGTACTTC.

This clonotype turned up a few times. The chain employs TRBV4-3 and TRBJ2-1; 11 positions agree with TRBD2. CDR3 length: 16 amino acids. Germline V gene data show CDR1 as LGHNA and CDR2 as YSLEER. V gave up 1 base and J gave up 6 bases; unmatched junction bases: 5. The chain's CDR3 is CASSQVAGGPSNEQFF. The CDR3 region has the DNA TGCGCCAGCAGCCAAGTAGCGGGGGGGCCGTCCAATGAGCAGTTCTTC.